Sequencing of this TCR beta chain was carried out in a study of blood T cells in healthy people across ages. Then a second PCR, running roughly 7 to 11 cycles, was carried out with a sample-barcoded 5' primer and a J-beta primer mix. TCRdb re-called the 5' RACE reads through MiXCR, storing one row per CDR3 protein. The data contain under 950,000 distinct CDR3 sequences, about a fifth of them singletons. This clonotype showed up just once. V was clipped by 4 bases and J by 6 bases; unmatched bases: 4. Germline V lookup: CDR1 MNHNY, CDR2 SVGAGI (reference sequence). The CDR3 is 14 amino acids. The chain couples TRBV6-6 to TRBJ1-4; 8 nucleotides match TRBD1. The receptor comes from a man in his 70s in good health. The sample comprised blood. The CDR3 DNA sequence: TGTGCCAGCAGTTGGACAGGGTCCGATGAAAAACTGTTTTTT. It encodes CASSWTGSDEKLFF.